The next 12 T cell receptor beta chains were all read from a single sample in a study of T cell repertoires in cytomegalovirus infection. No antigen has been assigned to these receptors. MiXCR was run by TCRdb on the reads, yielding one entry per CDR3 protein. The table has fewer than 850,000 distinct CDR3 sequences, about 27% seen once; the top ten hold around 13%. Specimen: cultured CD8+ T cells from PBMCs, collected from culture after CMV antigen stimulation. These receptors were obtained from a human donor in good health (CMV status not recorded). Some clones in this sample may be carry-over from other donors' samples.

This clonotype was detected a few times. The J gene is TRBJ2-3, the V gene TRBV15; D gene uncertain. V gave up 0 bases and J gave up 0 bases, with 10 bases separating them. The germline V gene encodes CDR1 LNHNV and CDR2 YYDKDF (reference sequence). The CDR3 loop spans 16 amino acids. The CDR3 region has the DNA TGTGCCACCAGCAGAGAAAAAACCCCTAGCACAGATACGCAGTATTTT. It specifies CATSREKTPSTDTQYF.

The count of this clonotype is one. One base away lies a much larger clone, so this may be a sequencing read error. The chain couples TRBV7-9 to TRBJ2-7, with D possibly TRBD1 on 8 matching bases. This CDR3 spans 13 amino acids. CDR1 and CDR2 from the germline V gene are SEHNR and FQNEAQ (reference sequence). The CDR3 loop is CVSSLTGGAEQYV. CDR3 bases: TGTGTCAGCAGCTTAACAGGGGGGGCCGAGCAGTACGTC.

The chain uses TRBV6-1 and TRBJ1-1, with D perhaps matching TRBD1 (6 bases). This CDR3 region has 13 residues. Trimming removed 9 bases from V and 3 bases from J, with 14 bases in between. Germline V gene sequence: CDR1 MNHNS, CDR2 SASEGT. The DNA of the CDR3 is TGTGCCAGTGGGGCAGGGGACTACACTGAAGCTTTCTTT. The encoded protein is CASGAGDYTEAFF.

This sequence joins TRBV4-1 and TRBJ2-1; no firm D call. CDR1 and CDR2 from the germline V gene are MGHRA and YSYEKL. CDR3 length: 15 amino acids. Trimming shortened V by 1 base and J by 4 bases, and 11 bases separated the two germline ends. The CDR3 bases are TGCGCCAGCAGCCAAGGTCGTTTGCAGTACAATGAGCAGTTCTTC. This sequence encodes CASSQGRLQYNEQFF.

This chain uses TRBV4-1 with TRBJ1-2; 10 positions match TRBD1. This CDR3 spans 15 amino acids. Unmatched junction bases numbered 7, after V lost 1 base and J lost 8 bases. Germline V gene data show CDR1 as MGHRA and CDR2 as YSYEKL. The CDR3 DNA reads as TGCGCCAGCAGCCAAGTTTTGACAGGGGGCGTCGGCTACACCTTC. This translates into CASSQVLTGGVGYTF.

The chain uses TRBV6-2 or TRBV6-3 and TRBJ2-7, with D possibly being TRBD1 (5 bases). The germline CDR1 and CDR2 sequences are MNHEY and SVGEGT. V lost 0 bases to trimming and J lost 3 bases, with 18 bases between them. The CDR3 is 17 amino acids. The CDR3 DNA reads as TGTGCCAGCAGTTACTCGGCTTTTTCGCAGGGTGGCTACGAGCAGTACGTC. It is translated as CASSYSAFSQGGYEQYV.

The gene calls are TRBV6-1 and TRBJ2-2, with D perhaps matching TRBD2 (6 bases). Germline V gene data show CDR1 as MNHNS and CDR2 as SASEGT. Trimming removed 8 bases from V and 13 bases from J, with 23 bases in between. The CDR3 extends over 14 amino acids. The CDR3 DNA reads TGTGCCAGCGGTTCCCGGGAGCGCGCGGGTTTGCTGTTTTTT. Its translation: CASGSRERAGLLFF.

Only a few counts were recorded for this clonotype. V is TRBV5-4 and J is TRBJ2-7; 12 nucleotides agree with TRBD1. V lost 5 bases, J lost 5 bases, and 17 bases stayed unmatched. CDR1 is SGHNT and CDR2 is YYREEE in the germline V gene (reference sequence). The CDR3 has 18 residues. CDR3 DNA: TGTGCCAGCAGTTCGAAAGGTGGGGGACAGGGGGCGTCCCACGAGCAGTACTTC. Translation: CASSSKGGGQGASHEQYF.

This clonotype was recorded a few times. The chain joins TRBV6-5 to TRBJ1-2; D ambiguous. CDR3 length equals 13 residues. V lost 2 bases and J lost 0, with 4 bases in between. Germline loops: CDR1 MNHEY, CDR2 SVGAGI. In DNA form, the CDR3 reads TGTGCCAGCAGTTACGACCCTAACTATGGCTACACCTTC. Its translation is CASSYDPNYGYTF.

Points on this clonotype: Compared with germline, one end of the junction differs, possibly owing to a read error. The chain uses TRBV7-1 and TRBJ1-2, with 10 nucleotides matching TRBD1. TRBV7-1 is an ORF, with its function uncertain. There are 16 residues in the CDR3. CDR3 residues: CVSSVSGTGVYYGYTF. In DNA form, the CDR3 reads TGTGTCAGCAGCGTCTCCGGGACAGGGGTTTACTATGGCTACACCTTC.

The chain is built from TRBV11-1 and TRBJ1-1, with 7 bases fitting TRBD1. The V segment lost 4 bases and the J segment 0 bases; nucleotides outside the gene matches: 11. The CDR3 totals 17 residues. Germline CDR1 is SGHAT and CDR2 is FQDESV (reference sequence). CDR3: CASSWRGGGIMNTEAFF. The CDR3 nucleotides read TGTGCCAGCAGCTGGAGAGGGGGCGGAATAATGAACACTGAAGCTTTCTTT.

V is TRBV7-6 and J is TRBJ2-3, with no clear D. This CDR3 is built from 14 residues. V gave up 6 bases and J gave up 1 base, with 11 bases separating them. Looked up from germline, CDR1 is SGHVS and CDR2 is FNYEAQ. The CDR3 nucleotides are TGTGCCAGCAGTATCGGCTTGGGCACAGATACGCAGTATTTT. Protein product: CASSIGLGTDTQYF.